These 13 T cell receptor beta chains share one sample of origin, sequenced in a study of T cell repertoires in cytomegalovirus infection. TCRdb ran MiXCR on the reads and lists one entry per CDR3 protein. The table lists about 740,000 distinct CDR3 sequences, 35% to 45% of them singletons, with roughly 2.9% in the top ten. Sample: PBMCs. These receptors originate from a human donor in good health (CMV status not recorded). Some clones in this sample may be carry-over from other donors' samples.

The chain is built from TRBV6-2 or TRBV6-3 and TRBJ1-2; perhaps TRBD1 as D (6 bases). Germline V gives CDR1 MNHEY, CDR2 SVGEGT. The CDR3 is 15 amino acids. V lost 11 bases and J 8 bases, leaving 27 bases between the germline ends. The CDR3 nucleotides read TGTGCCGCAGGGGTCAGCAGGAGTCCCTCGAAGGGCTACACCTTC. This encodes CAAGVSRSPSKGYTF.

The chain has TRBV6-2 or TRBV6-3 and TRBJ1-1, with TRBD1 as a possible D gene (6 bases). The CDR3 has 14 amino acids. Per the germline V gene, CDR1 is MNHEY and CDR2 is SVGEGT. The V gene lost 2 bases and the J gene lost 3 bases, with 10 bases spanning the gap. CDR3 sequence (DNA): TGTGCCAGCAGTTACCGGGGGGCGGACACTGAAGCTTTCTTT. The encoded protein is CASSYRGADTEAFF.

V usage is TRBV10-2 and J usage is TRBJ1-2; D is perhaps TRBD1 (5 bases). V lost 7 bases and J lost 3, with 12 bases in between. The V gene's germline CDR1 is WSHSY and CDR2 SAAADI. This CDR3 spans 13 amino acids. The CDR3 DNA reads TGCGCCAGCAAGACAGCCACCGACTATGGCTACACCTTC. It encodes CASKTATDYGYTF.

A few counts support this clonotype. The gene calls are TRBV28 and TRBJ1-5, with unresolved D. The ends were cut back, 0 bases at V and 2 bases at J, with 5 bases in the middle. Germline lookup yields CDR1 MDHEN and CDR2 SYDVKM. The CDR3 has 14 residues. CDR3 in DNA: TGTGCCAGCAGTTTATGGCAGGGCAATCAGCCCCAGCATTTT. This encodes CASSLWQGNQPQHF.

On this clonotype: The junction departs from germline at one end; a sequencing error may be responsible. The chain uses TRBV29-1 and TRBJ1-1; perhaps TRBD1 as D (5 bases). Germline loops: CDR1 SQVTM, CDR2 ANQGSEA. The CDR3 has 14 amino acids. Here the CDR3 DNA reads TGCAGCGTGTTCCTGGATAGGGTGGACACTAAAGCTTTCTTT. This encodes CSVFLDRVDTKAFF.

This clonotype was seen a handful of times. The chain recombines TRBV6-1 with TRBJ2-5; D unclear. Germline CDR1 and CDR2: MNHNS and SASEGT. The length of the CDR3 is 15 residues. V lost 4 bases and J 5 bases, leaving 17 bases between the germline ends. DNA of the CDR3: TGTGCCAGCAGTGCCGGAACAACCCTGGGGGAGACCCAGTACTTC. Protein product: CASSAGTTLGETQYF.

The V call is TRBV7-9, the J call TRBJ2-1; either TRBD1 or TRBD2 may fit D (5 bases each). V was cut by 5 bases and J by 6 bases, with 20 bases left in between. The CDR3 loop spans 16 amino acids. Looked up from germline, CDR1 is SEHNR and CDR2 is FQNEAQ (reference sequence). In DNA, the CDR3 is TGTGCCAGCAGCCCTTGGGGACCCTTAGGACGCAATGAGCAGTTCTTC. Translated: CASSPWGPLGRNEQFF.

This clonotype was counted between two and nine times. The chain uses TRBV24-1 and TRBJ2-2; 11 bases are shared with TRBD2. The CDR3 is 16 residues long. V lost 1 base, J lost 8 bases, and 5 bases stayed unmatched. Germline V gives CDR1 KGHDR, CDR2 SFDVKD. The CDR3 loop reads CATSDLLAGVPGELFF. The CDR3 DNA reads as TGTGCCACCAGTGATTTACTAGCGGGAGTGCCGGGGGAGCTGTTTTTT.

This clonotype has more than one count but fewer than ten. The chain joins TRBV5-6 to TRBJ2-2, with TRBD1 matching 8 bases. V shed 0 bases and J 7 bases; nucleotides not matched to a gene: 5. This CDR3 has 15 amino acids. The germline CDR1 and CDR2 sequences are SGHDT and YYEEEE. This chain's CDR3 is CASSLGTGSLGELFF. CDR3 in DNA: TGTGCCAGCAGCTTGGGGACAGGGTCCCTCGGGGAGCTGTTTTTT.

The chain recombines TRBV12-3 or TRBV12-4 with TRBJ1-6, with 8 positions matching TRBD1. V dropped 5 bases and J dropped 7; count of bases not matched to a gene: 7. There are 15 residues in the CDR3. The CDR3 region has the DNA TGTGCCAGCAGTCCCAGACAGGGGATCAATTCACCCCTCCACTTT. This codes for CASSPRQGINSPLHF.

In its sample, this clonotype was seen a few times. This chain links TRBV7-2 with TRBJ2-2; D perhaps matches TRBD2 (5 bases). Germline-derived CDR1 and CDR2 are SGHTA and FQGNSA. CDR3 size: 15 residues. V was trimmed by 5 bases and J by 5 bases, leaving 15 bases between them. The CDR3 loop reads CASSRNAGFTGELFF. Here the CDR3 DNA reads TGTGCCAGCAGCCGAAATGCGGGCTTTACCGGGGAGCTGTTTTTT.

This clonotype was counted only a few times. This rearrangement joins TRBV6-1 to TRBJ1-1, with D hard to call. Trimming left V 9 bases short and J 4 bases short, with 9 bases between. The CDR3 runs to 11 residues. The germline V gene has CDR1 MNHNS and CDR2 SASEGT. DNA of the CDR3: TGTGCCAGTAAATGGGGCACTGAAGCTTTCTTT. Translation gives CASKWGTEAFF.

The J gene is TRBJ2-3, the V gene TRBV20-1; D gene uncertain. CDR1 and CDR2 (germline): DFQATT, SNEGSKA (reference sequence). The CDR3 runs 12 residues. The germline V and J ends were trimmed by 5 bases and 3 bases, with 9 bases remaining between them. The CDR3 DNA follows: TGCAGTGCTTACACCGGGACAGATACGCAGTATTTT. Translated, it gives CSAYTGTDTQYF.